The 4 T cell receptor beta chains below come from one sample, sequenced in a study of T-cell memory formation after mild COVID-19. Using its own MiXCR run on the 5' RACE reads, TCRdb lists one record per CDR3 protein. The sample includes about 560,000 distinct CDR3 sequences, 17% of them seen just once. Sequenced: PBMCs or a T cell subset sorted from them (not recorded which). Receptors originate from an adult woman who had mild COVID-19 (a few samples of this study predate the infection). Cell type and time point are not known.

This clonotype was seen more than once but under ten times. This chain uses TRBV5-5 with TRBJ2-7; D unresolved. This CDR3 is 13 amino acids long. CDR1 and CDR2 (germline): SGHKS, YYEKEE (reference sequence). The V end was cut by 0 bases, the J end by 2 bases, with 6 bases between. CDR3 sequence: CASSLEWAYEQYF. The CDR3 coding sequence is TGTGCCAGCAGCTTGGAGTGGGCCTACGAGCAGTACTTC.

This clonotype occurred a few times. The chain links TRBV5-1 to TRBJ1-2; 9 nucleotides agree with TRBD1. This CDR3 is built from 14 residues. With V trimmed by 3 bases and J by 4 bases, 4 bases remained unmatched. Germline lookup yields CDR1 SGHRS and CDR2 YFSETQ. CDR3 region: CASSSATGGYGYTF. Written as DNA, the CDR3 is TGCGCCAGCAGCTCCGCGACAGGGGGCTATGGCTACACCTTC.

This clonotype was counted a few times. The chain couples TRBV7-2 to TRBJ2-3; D possibly corresponds to TRBD2 (6 bases). CDR1 and CDR2 from the germline V gene are SGHTA and FQGNSA. Trimming took 5 bases from V and 4 from J, leaving 13 bases between them. This CDR3 is built from 14 residues. CDR3 sequence (DNA): TGTGCCAGCAGCCTTAGGAGGGCGGCAGATACGCAGTATTTT. Translation: CASSLRRAADTQYF.

The chain employs TRBV4-1 and TRBJ1-4; possible D gene TRBD1, 5 bases. In germline, CDR1 is MGHRA, CDR2 YSYEKL. CDR3 length equals 17 residues. The germline V and J ends were trimmed by 0 bases and 1 base, with 12 bases remaining between them. CDR3 sequence: CASSQESGGVTNEKLFF. In DNA, the CDR3 is TGCGCCAGCAGCCAAGAGTCCGGAGGGGTAACTAATGAAAAACTGTTTTTT.